The clone carrying this T cell receptor (beta chain) appeared a few times. Its specificity is unknown. This entry belongs to a study of identical twins. The CDR3 spans 13 residues. V dropped 3 bases and J dropped 5 bases, with 10 bases sitting between them. TCRdb itself ran the 5' RACE reads through MiXCR, one entry per CDR3 protein. In the table there are more than 350,000 distinct CDR3 sequences, approximately 10% of which are singletons. Study findings and constraints: Conclusions rested on cross-sectional statistics rather than following the same donors.

V usage is TRBV12-3 or TRBV12-4 and J usage is TRBJ1-1, with no clear D. Sequenced: naive T cells sorted from blood. This TCR was recovered from a woman aged 50 to 65 in good health. CDR3 sequence reads: CASSFVVRTEAFF. The DNA for the CDR3 is TGTGCCAGCAGTTTTGTTGTTCGGACTGAAGCTTTCTTT.